The 9 T cell receptor beta chains given below trace back to one sample, sequenced in a study of blood T cell repertoires in COVID-19. Sequencing used immunoSEQ multiplex PCR; TCRdb keeps in-frame clones, though not all of them. The sample holds 300,000 to 400,000 clones, 88% seen once. Sequenced sample: PBMCs or T cells enriched from blood (not recorded which). Source of these receptors: a man younger than 40 who had recovered from COVID-19.

The sample holds a few counts of this clone. This chain links TRBV5-1 with TRBJ2-6; no clear D. The CDR3 covers 15 residues. Trimming pared 5 bases from V and 0 bases from J, leaving 9 bases between. Looked up from germline, CDR1 is SGHRS and CDR2 is YFSETQ. CDR3 in amino acids: CASRTVYSGANVLTF. As DNA, the CDR3 is TGCGCCAGCAGAACAGTATACTCTGGGGCCAACGTCCTGACTTTC.

The chain joins TRBV30 to TRBJ1-3, with TRBD1 as a possible D gene (6 bases). The germline V and J ends were trimmed by 1 base and 2 bases, with 9 bases remaining between them. Germline CDR1 is GTSNPN and CDR2 is SVGIG (reference sequence). The CDR3 sequence is 14 residues long. CDR3 residues: CAWSAGQPGNTIYF. The DNA for the CDR3 is TGTGCCTGGAGTGCGGGACAACCTGGAAACACCATATATTTT. Drawing the rest from reference TRBV30 and TRBJ1-3, the complete variable domain is SQTIHQWPATLVQPVGSPLSLECTVEGTSNPNLYWYRQAAGRGLQLLFYSVGIGQISSEVPQNLSASRPQDRQFILSSKKLLLSDSGFYLCAWSAGQPGNTIYFGEGSWLTVV.

This clone came up a few times. This rearrangement joins TRBV12-3 or TRBV12-4 to TRBJ2-7; TRBD1 aligns across 10 bases. This CDR3 comprises 13 residues. The junction had 4 bases not matched to a gene; V was cut back by 8 bases and J by 3 bases. CDR3 coding DNA: TGTGCCAGCGGGGACAGGGGAGTCTACGAGCAGTACTTC. Its protein product is CASGDRGVYEQYF.

V usage is TRBV6-5 and J usage is TRBJ1-5; no clear D gene. The germline V and J ends were trimmed by 0 bases and 7 bases, with 10 bases remaining between them. The CDR3 consists of 14 residues. Germline V gene sequence: CDR1 MNHEY, CDR2 SVGAGI. CDR3 residues: CASSYSRESQPQHF. In DNA form, the CDR3 reads TGTGCCAGCAGTTACTCACGGGAGTCACAGCCCCAGCATTTT.

The CDR3 DNA follows: TGTGCCAGTAGTACTAAGCCAGGGGGACTTACGTTTGGGGCCAACGTCCTGACTTTC. It translates to CASSTKPGGLTFGANVLTF. The chain links TRBV19 to TRBJ2-6; a possible D gene is TRBD1 (7 bases). The CDR3 has 19 residues. The germline V gene has CDR1 LNHDA and CDR2 SQIVND (reference sequence). The V and J ends lost 4 bases and 3 bases respectively, with 22 bases between them. The whole variable domain, remainder taken from reference TRBV19 and TRBJ2-6, is DGGITQSPKYLFRKEGQNVTLSCEQNLNHDAMYWYRQDPGQGLRLIYYSQIVNDFQKGDIAEGYSVSREKKESFPLTVTSAQKNPTAFYLCASSTKPGGLTFGANVLTFGAGSRLTVL.

This chain connects TRBV28 to TRBJ1-5; TRBD1 matches 10 bases. The ends lost 7 bases at V and 0 bases at J; junction bases unmatched: 3. Germline CDR1 MDHEN, CDR2 SYDVKM. The CDR3 spans 15 residues. The CDR3 DNA follows: TGTGCCAGCAAGACAGGGGGCTCTAGCAATCAGCCCCAGCATTTT. Translated, it gives CASKTGGSSNQPQHF.

The rearrangement links TRBV12-3 or TRBV12-4 to TRBJ1-4, with 9 bases matching TRBD1. The CDR3 is 13 amino acids. Unmatched junction bases numbered 4, after V lost 6 bases and J lost 8 bases. The CDR3 reads CASRDRGDEKLFF. CDR3 nucleotides: TGTGCCAGCAGGGACAGGGGAGACGAAAAACTGTTTTTT.

The chain uses TRBV5-5 and TRBJ2-3; 8 nucleotides match TRBD1. The germline gives CDR1 SGHKS, CDR2 YYEKEE (reference sequence). The V and J ends lost 4 bases and 1 base, in that order; junction bases with no gene match: 5. The CDR3 contains 15 residues. This CDR3 is CASSRTGLGTDTQYF. In nucleotides, the CDR3 is TGTGCCAGCAGCAGGACAGGGTTGGGCACAGATACGCAGTATTTT.

The chain combines TRBV7-8 with TRBJ1-2; 8 bases are a match to TRBD1. The trim removed 0 bases at V and 14 bases at J, leaving 8 bases unmatched. Per the germline V gene, CDR1 is SGHVS and CDR2 is FQNEAQ. This CDR3 region has 13 residues. The CDR3 loop reads CASSLAGRGLKTF. The CDR3 bases are TGTGCCAGCAGCTTAGCGGGCAGGGGGCTGAAAACCTTC. The full variable domain, with the rest looked up from reference TRBV7-8 and TRBJ1-2, is GAGVSQSPRYKVAKRGQDVALRCDPISGHVSLFWYQQALGQGPEFLTYFQNEAQLDKSGLPSDRFFAERPEGSVSTLKIQRTQQEDSAVYLCASSLAGRGLKTFGSGTRLTVV.